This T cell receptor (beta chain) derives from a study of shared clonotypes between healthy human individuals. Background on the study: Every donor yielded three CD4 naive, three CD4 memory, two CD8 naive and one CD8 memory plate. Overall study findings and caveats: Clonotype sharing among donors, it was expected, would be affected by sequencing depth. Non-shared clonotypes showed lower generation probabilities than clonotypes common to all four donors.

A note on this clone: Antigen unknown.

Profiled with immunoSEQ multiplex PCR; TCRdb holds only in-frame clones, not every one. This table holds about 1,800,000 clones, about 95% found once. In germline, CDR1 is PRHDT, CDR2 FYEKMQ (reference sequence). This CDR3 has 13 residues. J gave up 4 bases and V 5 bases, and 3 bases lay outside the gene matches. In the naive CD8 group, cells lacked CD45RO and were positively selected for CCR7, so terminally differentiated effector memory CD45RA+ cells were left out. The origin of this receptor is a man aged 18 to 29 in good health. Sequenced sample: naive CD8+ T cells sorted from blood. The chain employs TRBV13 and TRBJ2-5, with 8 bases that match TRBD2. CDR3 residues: CASSMTSVETQYF. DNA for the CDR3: TGTGCCAGCAGCATGACTAGCGTAGAGACCCAGTACTTC.